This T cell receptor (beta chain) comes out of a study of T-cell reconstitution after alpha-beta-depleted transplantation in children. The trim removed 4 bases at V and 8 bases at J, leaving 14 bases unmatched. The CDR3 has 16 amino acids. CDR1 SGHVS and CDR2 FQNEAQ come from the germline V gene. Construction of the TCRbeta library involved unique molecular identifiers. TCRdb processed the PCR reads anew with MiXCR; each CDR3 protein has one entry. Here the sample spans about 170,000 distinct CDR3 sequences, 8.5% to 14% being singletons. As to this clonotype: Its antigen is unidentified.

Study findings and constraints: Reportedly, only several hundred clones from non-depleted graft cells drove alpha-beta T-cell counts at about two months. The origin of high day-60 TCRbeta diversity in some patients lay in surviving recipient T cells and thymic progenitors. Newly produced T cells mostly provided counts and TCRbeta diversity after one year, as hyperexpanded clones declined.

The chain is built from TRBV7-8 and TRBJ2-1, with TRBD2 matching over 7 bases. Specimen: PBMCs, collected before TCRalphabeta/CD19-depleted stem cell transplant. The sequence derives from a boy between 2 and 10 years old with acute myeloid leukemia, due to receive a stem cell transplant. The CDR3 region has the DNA TGTGCCAGCAGCTACCAGGGCGGGAGCGCCGTGGATGAGCAGTTCTTC. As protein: CASSYQGGSAVDEQFF.